This TCR beta chain was profiled in a study of T cell changes during pregnancy in multiple sclerosis. This table comes from immunoSEQ multiplex PCR, and its TCRdb copy is limited to in-frame clones, with some not included. The sample lists 100,000 or so clones, about 92% seen once, with more than 1.5% in the top ten. CDR3 length: 14 residues. Germline CDR1 SGHDT, CDR2 YYEEEE. Trimming left V 2 bases short and J 4 bases short, with 11 bases between. The clonotype was recovered from a female donor with multiple sclerosis, enrolled in a pregnancy study. The chain has TRBV5-6 and TRBJ2-3; possibly TRBD2 for D (5 bases). The sequencing here drew on peripheral blood, taken after pregnancy. CDR3 in DNA: TGTGCCAGCAGCTTCGGGAACGACGCAGATACGCAGTATTTT. Translation: CASSFGNDADTQYF.